A single sample is the source of the 32 T cell receptor beta chains below, sequenced in a study of Ad26.COV2.S vaccination and SARS-CoV-2 variants. Produced via immunoSEQ multiplex PCR; TCRdb's table is partial and in-frame only. In the table there are 87,000 or so clones, roughly 85% of which are singletons. The sequencing used peripheral blood, collected after recovery from COVID-19. Receptor source: a human donor who had recovered from COVID-19.

The chain recombines TRBV6-5 with TRBJ2-3; D not resolved. This CDR3 has 13 amino acids. CDR1 and CDR2 (germline): MNHEY, SVGAGI. V was trimmed by 1 base and J by 8 bases, leaving 10 bases between them. CDR3 loop: CASSYWQEGTQYF. The CDR3 bases are TGTGCCAGCAGTTACTGGCAGGAAGGTACGCAGTATTTT.

This chain joins TRBV9 and TRBJ1-2; D might be TRBD1 (5 bases). Germline V CDR1 and CDR2: SGDLS, YYNGEE. The CDR3 is 14 residues long. V lost 0 bases and J 3 bases, leaving 9 bases between the germline ends. CDR3 sequence: CASSVDPGYYGYTF. The CDR3 DNA is TGTGCCAGCAGCGTAGACCCAGGGTACTATGGCTACACCTTC.

The rearrangement links TRBV11-2 to TRBJ2-5; D gene ambiguous. CDR3 length: 12 amino acids. The V end was cut by 2 bases, the J end by 7 bases, with 8 bases between. Germline V gene sequence: CDR1 SGHAT, CDR2 FQNNGV. CDR3 amino acids: CASSLIRPTQYF. CDR3 DNA sequence: TGTGCCAGCAGCTTAATAAGGCCGACCCAGTACTTC. The full variable domain, in which reference TRBV11-2 and TRBJ2-5 provide the parts outside the CDR3, is EAGVAQSPRYKIIEKRQSVAFWCNPISGHATLYWYQQILGQGPKLLIQFQNNGVVDDSQLPKDRFSAERLKGVDSTLKIQPAKLEDSAVYLCASSLIRPTQYFGPGTRLLVL.

The V and J genes are TRBV2 and TRBJ2-5; 8 bases are shared with TRBD1. This CDR3 comprises 15 residues. CDR1 and CDR2 (germline): SNHLY, FYNNEI. Trimming removed 4 bases from V and 5 bases from J; junction bases left unmatched: 9. The CDR3 DNA reads TGTGCCAGCAGTGCGAGACAGGGGATGAGGGAGACCCAGTACTTC. Translating it yields CASSARQGMRETQYF.

The V call is TRBV15, the J call TRBJ1-4; TRBD1 is a possible D gene (5 bases). This CDR3 contains 14 residues. From germline, CDR1 is LNHNV and CDR2 YYDKDF (reference sequence). V was shortened by 7 bases and J by 6 bases, with 15 bases between the two germline ends. The CDR3 sequence: CATMGDGPYEKLFF. CDR3 bases: TGTGCCACCATGGGGGACGGGCCTTATGAAAAACTGTTTTTT.

The V call is TRBV7-6, the J call TRBJ2-1; 13 bases agree with TRBD2. The germline V gene has CDR1 SGHVS and CDR2 FNYEAQ. J lost 4 bases, V lost 5 bases, and 5 bases had no gene match. This CDR3 region has 16 residues. CDR3 sequence reads: CASSGRTSGSYNEQFF. The CDR3, as DNA: TGTGCCAGCAGCGGGCGGACTAGCGGGAGTTACAATGAGCAGTTCTTC.

This clone was seen only once. J is TRBJ2-7 and V is TRBV7-2; 7 bases are shared with TRBD2. V was pared by 5 bases and J by 0 bases, with 10 bases of the junction left unmatched. The CDR3 spans 16 residues. Germline V gives CDR1 SGHTA, CDR2 FQGNSA. The CDR3 protein is CASSVGGGGTSYEQYF. The CDR3 DNA reads TGTGCCAGCAGCGTCGGCGGGGGAGGGACCTCCTACGAGCAGTACTTC.

The chain couples TRBV3-1 (or the pseudogene TRBV3-2) to TRBJ2-2; D is perhaps TRBD1 (5 bases). This CDR3 is 15 amino acids long. V was trimmed by 4 bases and J by 5 bases, leaving 14 bases between them. Germline V gene lookup returns CDR1 LGHDT and CDR2 YNNKEL (reference sequence). Here the CDR3 DNA reads TGTGCCAGCAGCCGAATCCAGGGTCGGACCGGGGAGCTGTTTTTT. This encodes CASSRIQGRTGELFF.

The rearrangement links TRBV3-1 (or the pseudogene TRBV3-2) to TRBJ1-5; D not resolved. Per the germline V gene, CDR1 is LGHDT and CDR2 is YNNKEL (reference sequence). The CDR3 spans 15 residues. The germline V and J ends were trimmed by 4 bases and 0 bases, with 10 bases remaining between them. CDR3 bases: TGTGCCAGCAGCCCCGCGGGGTTTAGCAATCAGCCCCAGCATTTT. Encoded protein: CASSPAGFSNQPQHF.

The J gene is TRBJ1-1, the V gene TRBV28; 8 nucleotides align to TRBD1. CDR3 length: 15 amino acids. Germline-derived CDR1 and CDR2 are MDHEN and SYDVKM. With V trimmed by 6 bases and J by 2 bases, 8 bases remained unmatched. The CDR3 reads CASSWAGGENTEAFF. The CDR3 bases are TGTGCCAGCAGCTGGGCAGGGGGCGAAAACACTGAAGCTTTCTTT.

CDR3 bases: TGTGCCAGCAGTTCCGCCGACAGGTTCCACACCGGGGAGCTGTTTTTT. Amino acids: CASSSADRFHTGELFF. The chain recombines TRBV27 with TRBJ2-2; a weak D match, TRBD1 (6 bases). Trimming took off 4 bases at V and 3 bases at J, with 15 bases between the two ends. Germline V gene data show CDR1 as MNHEY and CDR2 as SMNVEV (reference sequence). The CDR3 length is 16 residues.

The table lists this clone with a count of one. The chain couples TRBV7-9 to TRBJ2-3, with 13 nucleotides matching TRBD2. The CDR3 length is 14 residues. Germline V CDR1 and CDR2: SEHNR, FQNEAQ (reference sequence). V lost 3 bases and J lost 6; bases outside the gene matches: 0. CDR3 loop: CASSLTSGRDTQYF. In DNA form, the CDR3 reads TGTGCCAGCAGCTTGACTAGCGGGAGGGATACGCAGTATTTT.

The chain couples TRBV6-5 to TRBJ1-1; 8 bases map to TRBD1. Germline trimming cut 0 bases from V and 0 bases from J; bases unmatched to any gene: 3. Germline CDR1 MNHEY, CDR2 SVGAGI. The CDR3 extends over 16 amino acids. CDR3 protein: CASSYSVTGVNTEAFF. DNA for the CDR3: TGTGCCAGCAGTTACTCGGTGACAGGGGTGAACACTGAAGCTTTCTTT.

As for this clone: Germline is not matched at one junction end, which may reflect a read error. The CDR3 loop is CASTYGGTGPNTEAFF. The CDR3 DNA is TGTGCCAGCACTTACGGTGGGACAGGCCCAAACACTGAAGCTTTCTTT. This chain connects TRBV6-5 to TRBJ1-1; the match to TRBD1 covers 8 bases. CDR1 and CDR2 (germline): MNHEY, SVGAGI. The CDR3 is 16 amino acids.

About this clone: Other nucleotide sequences from this sample produce the same CDR3. The rearrangement uses TRBV5-4 and TRBJ2-7, with D uncertain. This CDR3 comprises 13 residues. V lost 0 bases and J lost 2, with 6 bases in between. In germline, CDR1 is SGHNT, CDR2 YYREEE (reference sequence). Written as DNA, the CDR3 is TGTGCCAGCAGCTTGGATCGGGCCTACGAGCAGTACTTC. It translates to CASSLDRAYEQYF.

The chain has TRBV5-4 and TRBJ2-5, with no clear D. The CDR3 extends over 13 amino acids. Deletions cut 1 base from V and 4 bases from J, with 8 bases between. The V gene's germline CDR1 is SGHNT and CDR2 YYREEE (reference sequence). CDR3 protein: CASSLKGPETQYF. The CDR3 region has the DNA TGTGCCAGCAGCTTGAAGGGTCCAGAGACCCAGTACTTC.

This chain uses TRBV28 with TRBJ1-6; tentatively, D is TRBD1 (5 bases). Germline CDR1 MDHEN, CDR2 SYDVKM. Trimming pared 3 bases from V and 4 bases from J, leaving 10 bases between. CDR3 length: 15 amino acids. The CDR3 nucleotides read TGTGCCAGCAGTTTTTTAAGGGGTTATAATTCACCCCTCCACTTT. Protein sequence: CASSFLRGYNSPLHF. The whole variable domain, filled in from reference TRBV28 and TRBJ1-6, reads DVKVTQSSRYLVKRTGEKVFLECVQDMDHENMFWYRQDPGLGLRLIYFSYDVKMKEKGDIPEGYSVSREKKERFSLILESASTNQTSMYLCASSFLRGYNSPLHFGNGTRLTVT.

This clone was detected once. The chain joins TRBV27 to TRBJ1-2, with a weak D call TRBD1 (6 bases). CDR3 length: 16 amino acids. Trimming removed 6 bases at V and 5 bases at J, with 22 bases between. Germline V lookup: CDR1 MNHEY, CDR2 SMNVEV (reference sequence). In DNA form, the CDR3 reads TGTGCCAGCAGCTCCAACACAGGGACTAGGGGGTATGGCTACACCTTC. This sequence encodes CASSSNTGTRGYGYTF.

This clone was seen more than once but under ten times. The CDR3 DNA sequence: TGTGCCAGCAGCTTTGGGTTAGGGAATTCACCCCTCCACTTT. This translates into CASSFGLGNSPLHF. The J gene is TRBJ1-6, the V gene TRBV13; D is unresolved. CDR1 and CDR2 (germline): PRHDT, FYEKMQ (reference sequence). Trimming took 3 bases from V and 7 from J, leaving 10 bases between them. The CDR3 spans 14 residues. Drawing the rest from reference TRBV13 and TRBJ1-6, the complete variable domain is AAGVIQSPRHLIKEKRETATLKCYPIPRHDTVYWYQQGPGQDPQFLISFYEKMQSDKGSIPDRFSAQQFSDYHSELNMSSLELGDSALYFCASSFGLGNSPLHFGNGTRLTVT.

The V gene is TRBV7-9, the J gene TRBJ1-6; maybe TRBD1 (5 bases). CDR1 is SEHNR and CDR2 is FQNEAQ in the germline V gene (reference sequence). Trimming removed 5 bases from V and 10 bases from J, with 21 bases in between. This CDR3 spans 16 amino acids. The CDR3 DNA is TGTGCCAGCAGCACCCGGGACCCTGCGAGAGGCTCACCCCTCCACTTT. Encoded protein: CASSTRDPARGSPLHF.

This chain connects TRBV24-1 to TRBJ2-2; 7 bases are shared with TRBD2. The germline gives CDR1 KGHDR, CDR2 SFDVKD. CDR3 length: 15 residues. V trimming: 2 bases; J trimming: 4 bases; junction bases outside the gene matches: 3. This chain's CDR3 is CATSDSGRLTGELFF. The CDR3 nucleotides read TGTGCCACCAGTGATTCCGGGAGGCTCACCGGGGAGCTGTTTTTT.

V and J are TRBV9 and TRBJ2-3, with TRBD2 matching 10 bases. This CDR3 has 16 residues. Germline CDR1 is SGDLS and CDR2 is YYNGEE. J was trimmed by 5 bases and V by 0 bases; bases with no gene match: 6. Here the CDR3 DNA reads TGTGCCAGCAGCGTAGGCCTAGCGGGAGCGGAAGATACGCAGTATTTT. This codes for CASSVGLAGAEDTQYF.

V gene TRBV7-3 combines with J gene TRBJ2-1; D gene uncertain. Germline V CDR1 and CDR2: SGHTA, FQGTGA. The V end lost 5 bases, the J end lost 10 bases, and 9 bases lay between the germline ends. This CDR3 has 11 residues. DNA of the CDR3: TGTGCCAGCAGCGTAGTAGGGGAGCAGTTCTTC. Its protein is CASSVVGEQFF.

This chain links TRBV4-3 with TRBJ1-2; TRBD1 matches at 7 bases. V gave up 4 bases and J gave up 6 bases; unmatched junction bases: 17. The CDR3 contains 17 residues. Per germline, CDR1 LGHNA and CDR2 YSLEER. The CDR3 DNA is TGCGCCAGCAGCCGAATTTTGCCTTCGACAGGGTTCGATGGCTACACCTTC. Protein sequence: CASSRILPSTGFDGYTF.

The V call is TRBV7-8, the J call TRBJ1-1, with unresolved D. Germline CDR1 and CDR2: SGHVS and FQNEAQ. This CDR3 has 13 residues. With 5 bases removed from V and 5 bases from J, the gap between germline ends came to 12 bases. This CDR3 reads CASSQDPGTEAFF. The CDR3 DNA sequence: TGTGCCAGCAGCCAAGATCCGGGTACTGAAGCTTTCTTT.

This sequence joins TRBV28 and TRBJ2-7; D call uncertain. Germline V lookup: CDR1 MDHEN, CDR2 SYDVKM. The CDR3 has 16 residues. The V end was cut by 5 bases, the J end by 2 bases, with 19 bases between. This CDR3 reads CASSPRLGSLAYEQYF. The CDR3 nucleotides read TGTGCCAGCAGTCCGCGTTTAGGGTCGCTGGCCTACGAGCAGTACTTC.

The J gene is TRBJ1-3, the V gene TRBV14; tentative D call: TRBD1 (5 bases). The V gene's germline CDR1 is SGHDN and CDR2 FVKESK. The CDR3 is 15 residues long. Trimming took 4 bases from V and 0 from J, leaving 10 bases between them. CDR3 protein: CASSLDSLSGNTIYF. CDR3 coding DNA: TGTGCCAGCAGCCTAGACAGTCTCTCTGGAAACACCATATATTTT.

This clone was recorded a few times. The chain combines TRBV27 with TRBJ2-1; 7 positions match TRBD1. CDR1 and CDR2 from the germline V gene are MNHEY and SMNVEV (reference sequence). Unmatched junction bases numbered 6, after V lost 6 bases and J lost 7 bases. CDR3 size: 13 residues. The CDR3 DNA reads as TGTGCCAGCAGACCCTCAGGGGGAAATGAGCAGTTCTTC. Its translation is CASRPSGGNEQFF.

The gene calls are TRBV2 and TRBJ2-1; the D is unclear. Per the germline V gene, CDR1 is SNHLY and CDR2 is FYNNEI. Trimming cost V 6 bases and J 6 bases, with 12 bases left between them. The CDR3 has 13 amino acids. CDR3 coding DNA: TGTGCCAGCAGGGATCCTGGCCGCAATGAGCAGTTCTTC. It yields the protein CASRDPGRNEQFF.

The chain employs TRBV10-1 and TRBJ2-5, with D possibly TRBD2 on 6 matching bases. Per germline, CDR1 WNHNN and CDR2 SYGVQD (reference sequence). V was pared by 5 bases and J by 9 bases, with 19 bases between. CDR3 length: 14 amino acids. For the CDR3, the DNA is TGCGCCAGCAGTCTGCGGGGAAGGGGAGATGCCCAGTACTTC. Translating gives CASSLRGRGDAQYF.

This clone showed up just a few times. CDR3 sequence reads: CASRSDSPLHF. In DNA form, the CDR3 reads TGTGCCAGCAGATCGGATTCACCCCTCCACTTT. The chain has TRBV6-5 and TRBJ1-6, with D unclear. Germline V lookup: CDR1 MNHEY, CDR2 SVGAGI. Trimming cost V 6 bases and J 8 bases, with 5 bases left between them. The CDR3 has 11 residues.

This chain joins TRBV10-1 and TRBJ2-3, with no clear D. The V and J ends lost 0 bases and 4 bases respectively, with 2 bases between them. CDR1 WNHNN and CDR2 SYGVQD come from the germline V gene (reference sequence). The CDR3 consists of 12 residues. CDR3 protein: CASSESPDTQYF. In DNA, the CDR3 is TGCGCCAGCAGTGAGTCCCCAGATACGCAGTATTTT.